This T cell receptor (beta chain) appears in the sequencing data of a study of spatial heterogeneity in lung cancer. Study background: On average, each unique TCR and UMI combination appeared more than ten times in raw reads.

Each TCR cDNA molecule carried a unique molecular identifier. MiXCR, run by TCRdb on the 5' RACE reads, gives a single entry per CDR3 protein. The sample has 95,000 or so distinct CDR3 sequences, 7.5% to 10% seen once. V shed 8 bases, J shed 0 bases, and the junction held 5 bases outside the gene matches. This CDR3 region has 14 residues. Germline CDR1 reads MDHEN; CDR2 reads SYDVKM. The sample's time point: sample taken at primary tumor resection. Frozen PBMC, nontumor lung or tumor provided whole RNA, which was sequenced unsorted. The donors comprised around 72 untreated early-stage non-small cell lung cancer patients.

J is TRBJ2-3 and V is TRBV28; 7 bases are shared with TRBD2. Sequencing was performed on PBMCs, taken at surgery. This receptor was identified in a male donor with early-stage non-small cell lung cancer. Here the CDR3 DNA reads TGTGCCAGCTCCGGGGGAGGGAGCACAGATACGCAGTATTTT. Protein sequence: CASSGGGSTDTQYF.